The clone carrying this TCR beta chain was seen only once. What it recognizes is unknown. From germline, CDR1 is SGDLS and CDR2 YYNGEE. The CDR3 contains 16 residues. These data belong to a study of cytomegalovirus exposure and HLA in healthy donors. Study-wide points: Most TCR sequences were rare, but some public TCRs occurred in many donors. As a later analysis revealed, most CMV-associated TCR beta chains appeared HLA-restricted. Sequencing likely caused a cluster of highly shared sequence variants.

In the PCR, 60 Vbeta and 13 Jbeta primers were used. Generated by immunoSEQ multiplex PCR, the TCRdb table keeps only in-frame clones and is missing some. The sample has roughly 120,000 clones; about four fifths are singletons. This clonotype originated in a woman between 55 and 75 years old in good health and CMV-seropositive. This sequence joins TRBV9 and TRBJ2-5; TRBD1 matches at 9 bases. The tail of the sequence fits TRBJ2-7 better, so the J call may be wrong. Source material: PBMCs. The CDR3 protein is CASSAGTGQSSYEQYF. In DNA, the CDR3 is TGTGCCAGCAGCGCAGGGACAGGGCAGAGCTCCTACGAGCAGTACTTC.